This TCR beta chain was sequenced in a study of Ad26.COV2.S vaccination and SARS-CoV-2 variants. Whole-study findings and limits: Substantial post-vaccination breadth of spike-specific CD8+ and CD4+ T cell responses was reported. Measures of TCR breadth and depth may have fallen short of total T cell responses. Measurement of non-spike TCR breadth gave similar results in vaccine and placebo recipients. Vaccinees displayed broader spike-specific TCR repertoires than placebo recipients.

The CDR3 contains 14 residues. Germline V gene data show CDR1 as SGHRS and CDR2 as YFSETQ. The V segment lost 2 bases and the J segment 4 bases; nucleotides outside the gene matches: 2. Only in-frame clones appear in the TCRdb table, and some are missing; sequencing was by immunoSEQ multiplex PCR. The sample lists around 100,000 clones, under 90% occurring once. Details on this clone: The antigen is not known.

This specimen was peripheral blood, taken after recovery from COVID-19. This TCR came from a human donor who had recovered from COVID-19. The chain couples TRBV5-1 to TRBJ1-2; 10 nucleotides line up with TRBD1. CDR3 bases: TGCGCCAGCAGCTTTAGGACAGGGGGCTATGGCTACACCTTC. Translated: CASSFRTGGYGYTF.